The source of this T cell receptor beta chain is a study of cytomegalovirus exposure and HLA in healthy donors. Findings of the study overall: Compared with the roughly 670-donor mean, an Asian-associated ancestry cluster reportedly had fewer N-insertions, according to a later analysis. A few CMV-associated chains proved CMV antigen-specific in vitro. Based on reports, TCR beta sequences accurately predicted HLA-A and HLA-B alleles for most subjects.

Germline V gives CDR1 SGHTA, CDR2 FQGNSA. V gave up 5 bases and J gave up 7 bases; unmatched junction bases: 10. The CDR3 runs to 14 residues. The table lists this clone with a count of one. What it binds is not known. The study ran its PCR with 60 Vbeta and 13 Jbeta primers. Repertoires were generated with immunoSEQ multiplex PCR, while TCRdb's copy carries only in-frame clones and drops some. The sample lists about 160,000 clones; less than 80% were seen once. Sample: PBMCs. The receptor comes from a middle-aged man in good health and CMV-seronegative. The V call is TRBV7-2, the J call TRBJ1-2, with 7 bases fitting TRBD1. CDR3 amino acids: CASSPMTGLGGYTF. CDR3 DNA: TGTGCCAGCAGCCCGATGACAGGGCTGGGTGGCTACACCTTC. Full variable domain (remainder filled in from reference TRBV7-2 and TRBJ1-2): GAGVSQSPSNKVTEKGKDVELRCDPISGHTALYWYRQSLGQGLEFLIYFQGNSAPDKSGLPSDRFSAERTGGSVSTLTIQRTQQEDSAVYLCASSPMTGLGGYTFGSGTRLTVV.